Below, 9 T cell receptor beta chains from the same sample are listed, as sequenced in a study of blood T cell repertoires in COVID-19. Sequencing was performed with immunoSEQ multiplex PCR; in TCRdb, only in-frame clones are kept and a portion is missing. The sample yields about 55,000 clones, roughly 90% seen once. The sample comprised peripheral blood. These receptors were obtained from a man in his fifties or sixties with active COVID-19.

The rearrangement links TRBV10-3 to TRBJ2-1; TRBD2 matches at 16 bases. CDR3 length equals 19 residues. V dropped 3 bases and J dropped 0; count of bases not matched to a gene: 5. Germline CDR1 reads ENHRY; CDR2 reads SYGVKD. Here the CDR3 DNA reads TGTGCCATCAGTGATCCGGGACTAGCGGGAGGGAGCTCCTACAATGAGCAGTTCTTC. Its translation: CAISDPGLAGGSSYNEQFF.

DNA for the CDR3: TGTGCCAGCAGCGTACAGGGGGTATCGAATTCACCCCTCCACTTT. The encoded protein is CASSVQGVSNSPLHF. This chain uses TRBV9 with TRBJ1-6; 7 bases map to TRBD1. CDR3 length: 15 residues. In germline, CDR1 is SGDLS, CDR2 YYNGEE. The junction had 5 bases not matched to a gene; V was cut back by 1 base and J by 7 bases.

The rearrangement joins TRBV15 to TRBJ2-2; no reliable D call. Per germline, CDR1 LNHNV and CDR2 YYDKDF (reference sequence). The V end lost 6 bases, the J end lost 2 bases, and 7 bases lay between the germline ends. The CDR3 loop spans 13 amino acids. CDR3 protein: CATRTGNTGELFF. The CDR3 nucleotides are TGTGCCACCAGGACGGGTAACACCGGGGAGCTGTTTTTT.

The chain recombines TRBV7-3 with TRBJ2-3; the D gene is possibly TRBD2 (5 bases). With 8 bases removed from V and 4 bases from J, the gap between germline ends came to 16 bases. Germline-derived CDR1 and CDR2 are SGHTA and FQGTGA. This CDR3 comprises 14 residues. DNA of the CDR3: TGTGCCAGCCGAAAAGAGGGATTGGCAGATACGCAGTATTTT. Translation gives CASRKEGLADTQYF.

This chain links TRBV2 with TRBJ2-7, with TRBD1 matching over 9 bases. CDR3 length: 14 residues. Trimming at V came to 7 bases and at J to 6 bases, leaving 10 bases not matched to a gene. Germline values: CDR1 SNHLY, CDR2 FYNNEI. In DNA, the CDR3 is TGTGCCAGCAAGGGAGGACAGGGGTTGAGCGAGCAGTACTTC. This translates into CASKGGQGLSEQYF.

V usage is TRBV7-9 and J usage is TRBJ2-1; no definite D call. Trimming pared 7 bases from V and 0 bases from J, leaving 16 bases between. Germline CDR1 SEHNR, CDR2 FQNEAQ (reference sequence). The CDR3 length is 16 residues. CDR3 region: CASTKRWLISYNEQFF. In DNA, the CDR3 is TGTGCCAGCACTAAGAGGTGGCTTATCTCCTACAATGAGCAGTTCTTC.

The gene calls are TRBV5-4 and TRBJ1-1; the D gene is possibly TRBD1 (6 bases). The V and J ends lost 0 bases and 4 bases respectively, with 10 bases between them. This CDR3 contains 14 residues. CDR1 and CDR2 from the germline V gene are SGHNT and YYREEE (reference sequence). The CDR3 loop reads CASSLGGRVTEAFF. The CDR3 DNA reads as TGTGCCAGCAGCTTGGGGGGGCGCGTCACTGAAGCTTTCTTT.

The chain couples TRBV27 to TRBJ2-1; a possible D gene is TRBD2 (6 bases). Trimming left V 0 bases short and J 1 base short, with 16 bases between. This CDR3 is 18 amino acids long. CDR1 is MNHEY, CDR2 SMNVEV, per germline (reference sequence). The CDR3 DNA follows: TGTGCCAGCAGTTTATCGGCCCTCAGTCGGGAGTCCTACAATGAGCAGTTCTTC. Protein product: CASSLSALSRESYNEQFF.

This clone has just one count. This rearrangement joins TRBV18 to TRBJ2-1; D call uncertain. V lost 2 bases, J lost 6 bases, and 5 bases lay in between. The CDR3 is 12 amino acids. CDR1 is KGHSH and CDR2 is LQKENI in the germline V gene. In DNA, the CDR3 is TGTGCCAGCTCACCAAACAGCAATGAGCAGTTCTTC. This translates into CASSPNSNEQFF.